This entry features one T cell receptor beta chain sequence. This entry belongs to a study of CD4+ T cells in melanoma. Clones were read by immunoSEQ multiplex PCR, and TCRdb kept only the in-frame ones, dropping some. The table includes more than 8,500 clones, 60% to 80% detected once. J was trimmed by 2 bases and V by 5 bases; bases with no gene match: 8. This CDR3 region has 15 residues. CDR1 is MNHEY, CDR2 SMNVEV, per germline (reference sequence). This receptor was taken from a human donor with melanoma. The chain has TRBV27 and TRBJ2-5; TRBD1 matches at 7 bases. Sequencing was carried out using peripheral blood. The CDR3 nucleotides read TGTGCCAGCAGTCCTTCCCCGGGACAGCAAGAGACCCAGTACTTC. Its translation: CASSPSPGQQETQYF.